This entry lists 18 T cell receptor beta chains sequenced from one sample in a study of T cell repertoires in cytomegalovirus infection. For these receptors, no antigen is known. TCRdb re-called the reads through MiXCR, storing one row per CDR3 protein. In the table there are 70,000 or so distinct CDR3 sequences, about 30% of which are singletons. Sequenced material: CD8+ T cells from cultured PBMCs, taken from culture after CMV antigen stimulation. Every receptor here comes from a human donor in good health (CMV status not recorded). Some clones in this sample may be carry-over from other donors' samples.

This clonotype occurred many times. This sequence joins TRBV7-9 and TRBJ1-1; 11 bases fit TRBD1. V lost 5 bases to trimming and J lost 7 bases; unmatched junction nucleotides: 6. This CDR3 region has 14 residues. Looked up from germline, CDR1 is SEHNR and CDR2 is FQNEAQ (reference sequence). The CDR3 is CASSEGQGAGEAFF. CDR3 DNA sequence: TGTGCCAGCAGCGAAGGACAGGGGGCAGGTGAAGCTTTCTTT. Together with reference TRBV7-9 and TRBJ1-1, the CDR3 gives the full variable domain: DTGVSQNPRHKITKRGQNVTFRCDPISEHNRLYWYRQTLGQGPEFLTYFQNEAQLEKSRLLSDRFSAERPKGSFSTLEIQRTEQGDSAMYLCASSEGQGAGEAFFGQGTRLTVV.

This clonotype appeared a few times. The rearrangement joins TRBV6-1 to TRBJ2-3; TRBD2 matches at 12 bases. With 2 bases clipped from V and 2 bases from J, the junction kept 5 bases outside the gene matches. The CDR3 extends over 17 amino acids. Looked up from germline, CDR1 is MNHNS and CDR2 is SASEGT. CDR3 bases: TGTGCCAGCAGTGAACGTCTAGCGGGGGGGACCACAGATACGCAGTATTTT. This codes for CASSERLAGGTTDTQYF.

This chain links TRBV2 with TRBJ2-1, with TRBD2 identical over 7 bases. The CDR3 has 15 residues. CDR1 and CDR2 (germline): SNHLY, FYNNEI. The chain's CDR3 is CAAGSGESSYNEQFF. Written as DNA, the CDR3 is TGTGCAGCGGGGAGCGGGGAGAGCTCCTACAATGAGCAGTTCTTC.

This rearrangement joins TRBV5-4 to TRBJ2-3; D gene ambiguous. The CDR3 is 15 residues long. The germline V gene has CDR1 SGHNT and CDR2 YYREEE (reference sequence). V lost 4 bases and J 1 base, leaving 13 bases between the germline ends. The CDR3 reads CASSPGGAGTDTQYF. DNA for the CDR3: TGTGCCAGCAGCCCCGGCGGCGCGGGCACAGATACGCAGTATTTT.

In its sample, this clonotype was seen a few times. V usage is TRBV6-1 and J usage is TRBJ2-1; 8 bases agree with TRBD2. This CDR3 has 14 residues. With 5 bases clipped from V and 8 bases from J, the junction kept 8 bases outside the gene matches. Per germline, CDR1 MNHNS and CDR2 SASEGT. The CDR3 spells CASSLASGLDEQFF. CDR3 DNA: TGTGCCAGCAGTCTGGCTAGCGGGCTGGATGAGCAGTTCTTC.

The chain uses TRBV12-3 or TRBV12-4 and TRBJ1-1; TRBD1 matches 10 bases. The CDR3 contains 16 residues. J was trimmed by 3 bases and V by 8 bases; bases with no gene match: 12. This CDR3 is CASGPGTGVLDTEAFF. The DNA for the CDR3 is TGTGCCAGCGGCCCAGGGACAGGGGTTTTGGACACTGAAGCTTTCTTT.

The chain couples TRBV29-1 to TRBJ2-1; D gene uncertain. Per the germline V gene, CDR1 is SQVTM and CDR2 is ANQGSEA. CDR3 length equals 12 residues. Between the trimmed V and J ends, which lost 4 bases and 7 bases, there was a span of 11 bases. This chain's CDR3 is CSVVGIRNEQFF. The CDR3, as DNA: TGCAGCGTTGTGGGGATTAGGAATGAGCAGTTCTTC.

V usage is TRBV28 and J usage is TRBJ1-6; a possible D gene is TRBD1 (5 bases). The CDR3 sequence is 13 residues long. Trimming removed 5 bases from V and 7 bases from J, with 9 bases in between. The germline V gene has CDR1 MDHEN and CDR2 SYDVKM. The CDR3 nucleotides are TGTGCCAGCAGTCCAAGACAGAATTCACCCCTCCACTTT. Its translation: CASSPRQNSPLHF.

This chain joins TRBV10-3 and TRBJ2-7; 8 nucleotides line up with TRBD1. The junction had 10 bases not matched to a gene; V was cut back by 3 bases and J by 3 bases. This CDR3 comprises 16 residues. The V gene's germline CDR1 is ENHRY and CDR2 SYGVKD. The CDR3 nucleotides are TGTGCCATCAGTGAATGGGACAGGTCGACTTACTACGAGCAGTACTTC. Translation: CAISEWDRSTYYEQYF.

The rearrangement links TRBV7-8 to TRBJ1-1; D is possibly TRBD1 (5 bases). V lost 1 base and J lost 0, with 6 bases in between. Germline V gives CDR1 SGHVS, CDR2 FQNEAQ. The CDR3 is 14 residues long. The DNA for the CDR3 is TGTGCCAGCAGCTTAGGACAGCTGAACACTGAAGCTTTCTTT. This sequence encodes CASSLGQLNTEAFF.

This clonotype was picked up a small number of times. V and J are TRBV6-2 or TRBV6-3 and TRBJ2-2, with D possibly TRBD1 on 7 matching bases. This CDR3 has 13 residues. The V gene lost 5 bases and the J gene lost 5 bases, with 9 bases spanning the gap. CDR1 is MNHEY and CDR2 is SVGEGT in the germline V gene. CDR3 residues: CASSPGGTGELFF. CDR3 DNA sequence: TGTGCCAGCAGTCCAGGGGGGACCGGGGAGCTGTTTTTT.

This clonotype was recorded at least ten times. The rearrangement uses TRBV15 and TRBJ1-5; 7 bases map to TRBD1. J was trimmed by 1 base and V by 1 base; bases with no gene match: 4. This CDR3 has 16 amino acids. Germline values: CDR1 LNHNV, CDR2 YYDKDF (reference sequence). CDR3 DNA sequence: TGTGCCACCAGCAGAGGACGGGACAGCAGCAATCAGCCCCAGCATTTT. Translating gives CATSRGRDSSNQPQHF. The variable domain in full, with the rest retrieved from reference TRBV15 and TRBJ1-5, is DAMVIQNPRYQVTQFGKPVTLSCSQTLNHNVMYWYQQKSSQAPKLLFHYYDKDFNNEADTPDNFQSRRPNTSFCFLDIRSPGLGDTAMYLCATSRGRDSSNQPQHFGDGTRLSIL.

This clonotype was picked up a small number of times. The V gene is TRBV7-6, the J gene TRBJ2-2, with D possibly TRBD1 on 6 matching bases. V was trimmed by 9 bases and J by 5 bases, leaving 13 bases between them. Germline assignment: CDR1 SGHVS and CDR2 FNYEAQ. The CDR3 length is 13 residues. This CDR3 is CASQGTSTGELFF. Written as DNA, the CDR3 is TGTGCCAGTCAGGGGACGAGTACCGGGGAGCTGTTTTTT.

This clonotype was recorded a few times. V gene TRBV10-2 combines with J gene TRBJ2-7; 8 bases are a match to TRBD1. CDR3 length equals 13 residues. V was clipped by 7 bases and J by 2 bases; unmatched bases: 4. Per germline, CDR1 WSHSY and CDR2 SAAADI. This chain's CDR3 is CASNGQGTYEQYF. In DNA, the CDR3 is TGCGCCAGCAACGGACAGGGAACCTACGAGCAGTACTTC.

The chain carries TRBV7-6 and TRBJ1-2; tentatively, D is TRBD1 (5 bases). CDR3 size: 14 residues. Trimming cost V 3 bases and J 8 bases, with 16 bases left between them. Germline CDR1 SGHVS, CDR2 FNYEAQ. The CDR3 DNA reads as TGTGCCAGCAGCTTTGAGACAGTCGGGGACGGCTACACCTTC. Its protein is CASSFETVGDGYTF.

The chain has TRBV5-6 and TRBJ2-5, with TRBD2 matching over 11 bases. This CDR3 contains 14 residues. The germline V gene encodes CDR1 SGHDT and CDR2 YYEEEE. With 4 bases clipped from V and 2 bases from J, the junction kept 1 base outside the gene matches. The CDR3, as DNA: TGTGCCAGCAGCGGGACTAGCGGACAAGAGACCCAGTACTTC. Encoded protein: CASSGTSGQETQYF. The entire variable domain, with the rest obtained from reference TRBV5-6 and TRBJ2-5, is as follows: DAGVTQSPTHLIKTRGQQVTLRCSPKSGHDTVSWYQQALGQGPQFIFQYYEEEERQRGNFPDRFSGHQFPNYSSELNVNALLLGDSALYLCASSGTSGQETQYFGPGTRLLVL.

This clonotype turned up a few times. The chain uses TRBV11-2 and TRBJ2-1; D is possibly TRBD2 (5 bases). Trimming stripped 5 bases from V and 0 bases from J, with 14 bases between. Germline CDR1 reads SGHAT; CDR2 reads FQNNGV. This CDR3 has 16 residues. CDR3 coding DNA: TGTGCCAGCAGCCTAGTGACTGGGAGCTCCTACAATGAGCAGTTCTTC. Its translation: CASSLVTGSSYNEQFF.

The genes are TRBV12-5 and TRBJ1-4, with D tentatively TRBD1 (6 bases). The CDR3 length is 15 residues. V was cut by 6 bases and J by 13 bases, with 24 bases left in between. Germline V gene lookup returns CDR1 LGHNT and CDR2 FRNRAP. The chain's CDR3 is CASGWTGTLLETLFF. CDR3 DNA sequence: TGTGCTAGTGGCTGGACCGGGACATTATTGGAGACACTGTTTTTT.